The 31 T cell receptor beta chains below all came from one sample that was sequenced in a study of CD8 T cells in ankylosing spondylitis. Overall study findings and caveats: It appeared that ankylosing spondylitis blood was characterized by a TCR beta motif of fewer than ten highly homologous variants.

TCRdb redid the calling of the 5' RACE reads with MiXCR, one entry per CDR3 protein. The sample consists of around 450,000 distinct CDR3 sequences, roughly a quarter of them appearing once. The antigens these receptors bind are not known. Source material: blood, either unsorted or a sorted T cell fraction (not recorded which). These receptors were taken from a male donor with ankylosing spondylitis.

This clonotype has just a few counts. This rearrangement joins TRBV12-3 or TRBV12-4 to TRBJ2-7, with 12 bases lining up with TRBD2. Losses at the gene ends were 5 bases for V and 0 bases for J; bases not matched to a gene: 17. The CDR3 consists of 20 residues. CDR3 protein: CASSPLNSGLAGLSSYEQYF. For the CDR3, the DNA is TGTGCCAGCAGTCCCCTTAACAGCGGACTAGCGGGGCTCAGCTCCTACGAGCAGTACTTC.

This clonotype was recorded a few times. The chain recombines TRBV20-1 with TRBJ2-7, with unresolved D. Trimming removed 3 bases from V and 7 bases from J, with 19 bases in between. This CDR3 comprises 14 residues. Germline V gene sequence: CDR1 DFQATT, CDR2 SNEGSKA (reference sequence). The CDR3 loop is CSASENPALEEQYF. The CDR3 DNA reads TGCAGTGCTAGTGAAAACCCCGCCCTTGAGGAGCAGTACTTC.

The table lists this clonotype with a few counts. This sequence joins TRBV5-1 and TRBJ2-1; possible D gene TRBD2, 6 bases. Trimming shortened V by 4 bases and J by 7 bases, and 18 bases separated the two germline ends. The CDR3 consists of 15 residues. The V gene's germline CDR1 is SGHRS and CDR2 YFSETQ. The CDR3 region is CASSQLALGQNEQFF. For the CDR3, the DNA is TGCGCCAGCAGCCAGCTAGCGTTAGGGCAGAATGAGCAGTTCTTC.

A few counts support this clonotype. The chain combines TRBV20-1 with TRBJ2-7; D ambiguous. Germline CDR1 is DFQATT and CDR2 is SNEGSKA (reference sequence). The CDR3 spans 14 residues. Trimming stripped 2 bases from V and 3 bases from J, with 14 bases between. This CDR3 is CSARKAATFYEQYF. The CDR3 nucleotides read TGCAGTGCTAGAAAGGCAGCGACCTTCTACGAGCAGTACTTC.

The chain joins TRBV24-1 to TRBJ2-7, with TRBD2 matching over 10 bases. The V gene's germline CDR1 is KGHDR and CDR2 SFDVKD. V dropped 7 bases and J dropped 7; count of bases not matched to a gene: 9. CDR3 size: 14 residues. The chain's CDR3 is CATRAGGPGSEQYF. CDR3 DNA: TGTGCCACCAGAGCGGGAGGGCCAGGGTCGGAGCAGTACTTC.

The CDR3 coding sequence is TGCAGTGCCGGGGGACTAGCGGGAGGACCCACATACACAGATACGCAGTATTTT. It translates to CSAGGLAGGPTYTDTQYF. This chain joins TRBV20-1 and TRBJ2-3; 15 nucleotides match TRBD2. CDR1 and CDR2 from the germline V gene are DFQATT and SNEGSKA (reference sequence). The CDR3 loop spans 18 amino acids. Germline trimming cut 6 bases from V and 2 bases from J; bases unmatched to any gene: 12.

The rearrangement links TRBV29-1 to TRBJ2-1; D may be TRBD1 or TRBD2 (5 bases each). The V gene lost 6 bases and the J gene lost 8 bases, with 20 bases spanning the gap. The CDR3 spans 14 residues. CDR1 and CDR2 from the germline V gene are SQVTM and ANQGSEA. CDR3 sequence: CSVGDLRISDEQFF. The CDR3 nucleotides are TGCAGCGTAGGGGACCTGCGGATAAGCGATGAGCAGTTCTTC.

This chain joins TRBV7-6 and TRBJ2-3; tentatively, D is TRBD2 (6 bases). V was clipped by 5 bases and J by 5 bases, with 17 bases between them. Germline values: CDR1 SGHVS, CDR2 FNYEAQ. The CDR3 has 15 residues. The CDR3 nucleotides read TGTGCCAGCAGCCCACCGGGAGTTGACTTAGATACGCAGTATTTT. The encoded protein is CASSPPGVDLDTQYF.

The chain couples TRBV20-1 to TRBJ2-3; TRBD2 matches at 10 bases. The CDR3 length is 16 residues. Germline assignment: CDR1 DFQATT and CDR2 SNEGSKA (reference sequence). Trimming at V came to 1 base and at J to 2 bases, leaving 6 bases not matched to a gene. CDR3 nucleotide sequence: TGCAGTGCTAGAGCCCGGGGACTAGCGTTCACAGATACGCAGTATTTT. It is translated as CSARARGLAFTDTQYF.

Only a few counts were recorded for this clonotype. V and J are TRBV5-1 and TRBJ2-1; 9 bases align to TRBD2. J gave up 3 bases and V 4 bases, and 11 bases lay outside the gene matches. CDR3 length: 17 amino acids. Germline CDR1 reads SGHRS; CDR2 reads YFSETQ. CDR3 coding DNA: TGCGCCAGCAGCCCCGAGTCACTAGCGGGTGGCTACAATGAGCAGTTCTTC. Translated: CASSPESLAGGYNEQFF.

Remarks on this clonotype: A junction end diverges from the germline sequence, so it may reflect a read error. The V gene is TRBV20-1, the J gene TRBJ2-3; 10 bases are a match to TRBD2. Germline V gene data show CDR1 as DFQATT and CDR2 as SNEGSKA (reference sequence). The CDR3 extends over 12 amino acids. In DNA, the CDR3 is TGCAGTACTAGCGGGGACACAGATACGCAGTATTTT. Translation gives CSTSGDTDTQYF.

This clonotype was observed a handful of times. V and J are TRBV3-1 and TRBJ2-7; TRBD2 might be the D (5 bases). This CDR3 is 17 amino acids long. Germline loops: CDR1 LGHDT, CDR2 YNNKEL (reference sequence). V was clipped by 0 bases and J by 3 bases, with 18 bases between them. The CDR3 loop reads CASSQEVPEGLSYEQYV. The CDR3, as DNA: TGTGCCAGCAGCCAAGAAGTTCCAGAGGGTCTAAGCTACGAGCAGTACGTC.

The chain combines TRBV30 with TRBJ2-5; 10 bases fit TRBD2. CDR1 is GTSNPN and CDR2 is SVGIG in the germline V gene (reference sequence). The CDR3 has 15 amino acids. V shed 0 bases, J shed 5 bases, and the junction held 6 bases outside the gene matches. The chain's CDR3 is CAWSVPSGRSETQYF. For the CDR3, the DNA is TGTGCCTGGAGTGTCCCTAGCGGGAGAAGTGAGACCCAGTACTTC. Drawing the rest from reference TRBV30 and TRBJ2-5, the complete variable domain is SQTIHQWPATLVQPVGSPLSLECTVEGTSNPNLYWYRQAAGRGLQLLFYSVGIGQISSEVPQNLSASRPQDRQFILSSKKLLLSDSGFYLCAWSVPSGRSETQYFGPGTRLLVL.

This clonotype was seen a few times. V usage is TRBV2 and J usage is TRBJ2-7, with 8 bases fitting TRBD2. CDR1 SNHLY and CDR2 FYNNEI come from the germline V gene. CDR3 size: 14 residues. J was trimmed by 3 bases and V by 6 bases; bases with no gene match: 7. CDR3 in amino acids: CASSLAGSLYEQYV. CDR3 coding DNA: TGTGCCAGCAGCTTAGCGGGATCTCTCTACGAGCAGTACGTC.

This rearrangement joins TRBV6-1 to TRBJ2-2; the D call may be TRBD1 or TRBD2 (5 bases each). Trimming removed 7 bases at V and 6 bases at J, with 18 bases between. The CDR3 is made up of 15 amino acids. The germline gives CDR1 MNHNS, CDR2 SASEGT. The CDR3 coding sequence is TGTGCCAGCACCCAGGGACGGGTAAAATCCGGGGAGCTGTTTTTT. It is translated as CASTQGRVKSGELFF.

The chain combines TRBV11-3 with TRBJ1-6; D may be TRBD1 (6 bases). Germline CDR1 and CDR2: SGHNT and YENEEA. The ends were cut back, 8 bases at V and 4 bases at J, with 9 bases in the middle. This CDR3 contains 13 residues. The CDR3 loop reads CASRGAYNSPLHF. In nucleotides, the CDR3 is TGTGCCAGCCGGGGGGCGTATAATTCACCCCTCCACTTT.

This rearrangement joins TRBV4-1 to TRBJ1-1, with D possibly TRBD1 on 6 matching bases. The CDR3 consists of 16 residues. Trimming cost V 0 bases and J 3 bases, with 14 bases left between them. Germline CDR1 MGHRA, CDR2 YSYEKL. This CDR3 reads CASSQDGYRADTEAFF. The CDR3 DNA is TGCGCCAGCAGCCAAGATGGGTACAGGGCAGACACTGAAGCTTTCTTT.

The chain recombines TRBV7-9 with TRBJ1-5, with D unclear. The germline V gene has CDR1 SEHNR and CDR2 FQNEAQ (reference sequence). The CDR3 is 13 amino acids. V was clipped by 1 base and J by 4 bases, with 5 bases between them. CDR3 amino acids: CASSLGFNQPQHF. The CDR3 DNA follows: TGTGCCAGCAGCTTAGGATTTAATCAGCCCCAGCATTTT. The complete variable domain, with remaining parts taken from reference TRBV7-9 and TRBJ1-5, reads DTGVSQNPRHKITKRGQNVTFRCDPISEHNRLYWYRQTLGQGPEFLTYFQNEAQLEKSRLLSDRFSAERPKGSFSTLEIQRTEQGDSAMYLCASSLGFNQPQHFGDGTRLSIL.

CDR3 sequence: CASSILGGLTDTQYF. For the CDR3, the DNA is TGTGCCAGCAGTATCCTCGGAGGGTTGACAGATACGCAGTATTTT. The rearrangement uses TRBV28 and TRBJ2-3, with D tentatively TRBD2 (6 bases). The germline V and J ends were trimmed by 5 bases and 3 bases, with 15 bases remaining between them. This CDR3 region has 15 residues. Per germline, CDR1 MDHEN and CDR2 SYDVKM.

This clonotype was picked up many times. The genes are TRBV7-8 and TRBJ1-2; D is ambiguous. Germline V gene lookup returns CDR1 SGHVS and CDR2 FQNEAQ. The CDR3 sequence is 15 residues long. Trimming cost V 4 bases and J 5 bases, with 17 bases left between them. The CDR3 region is CASSSSRLEPYGYTF. The CDR3 nucleotides are TGTGCCAGCAGCTCGTCCAGGCTCGAACCTTATGGCTACACCTTC.

This rearrangement joins TRBV5-1 to TRBJ2-5; D is unresolved. V lost 1 base and J 5 bases, leaving 12 bases between the germline ends. CDR1 is SGHRS, CDR2 YFSETQ, per germline. The CDR3 is made up of 14 amino acids. CDR3 DNA sequence: TGCGCCAGCAGCTTGTTGGGGAACGGGGAGACCCAGTACTTC. This encodes CASSLLGNGETQYF.

The gene calls are TRBV6-5 and TRBJ2-3; D remains unclear. Germline CDR1 MNHEY, CDR2 SVGAGI. V was trimmed by 4 bases and J by 8 bases, leaving 16 bases between them. The CDR3 has 14 amino acids. The CDR3, as DNA: TGTGCCAGCAGTTCGGCCCGCACCTCTCTTACGCAGTATTTT. This translates into CASSSARTSLTQYF.

CDR3 coding DNA: TGTGCCACCAGTGCGACAGGGACCAACCTAAACTATGGCTACACCTTC. Its protein product is CATSATGTNLNYGYTF. The V call is TRBV24-1, the J call TRBJ1-2; 7 positions agree with TRBD1. Germline V gives CDR1 KGHDR, CDR2 SFDVKD. V dropped 5 bases and J dropped 2; count of bases not matched to a gene: 10. This CDR3 is 16 amino acids long.

The table lists this clonotype with a few counts. This chain uses TRBV6-5 with TRBJ2-7, with 7 nucleotides matching TRBD2. The CDR3 consists of 18 residues. Per the germline V gene, CDR1 is MNHEY and CDR2 is SVGAGI. V trimming: 0 bases; J trimming: 0 bases; junction bases outside the gene matches: 11. The CDR3 DNA sequence: TGTGCCAGCAGTTACTCCTCCTTTGCGGGGGTCCTCTCCTACGAGCAGTACTTC. Translating gives CASSYSSFAGVLSYEQYF.

The rearrangement uses TRBV5-1 and TRBJ2-2; D is unclear. CDR1 is SGHRS, CDR2 YFSETQ, per germline. This CDR3 has 15 amino acids. The V end was cut by 1 base, the J end by 0 bases, with 7 bases between. The CDR3 spells CASSLNPPNTGELFF. CDR3 in DNA: TGCGCCAGCAGCTTGAACCCCCCGAACACCGGGGAGCTGTTTTTT.

The sample holds many counts of this clonotype. The chain employs TRBV28 and TRBJ2-3, with TRBD2 matching over 10 bases. There are 16 residues in the CDR3. CDR1 and CDR2 (germline): MDHEN, SYDVKM. Unmatched junction bases numbered 9, after V lost 7 bases and J lost 2 bases. The CDR3 loop is CASTPGLAVDTDTQYF. The DNA of the CDR3 is TGTGCCAGCACGCCCGGACTAGCGGTAGACACAGATACGCAGTATTTT.

This clonotype was counted between two and nine times. The rearrangement joins TRBV29-1 to TRBJ1-1; unclear D gene. V lost 5 bases and J 2 bases, leaving 6 bases between the germline ends. Looked up from germline, CDR1 is SQVTM and CDR2 is ANQGSEA. The CDR3 has 11 amino acids. The CDR3 DNA is TGCAGCGTTAACGGAAACACTGAAGCTTTCTTT. It codes for CSVNGNTEAFF.

V gene TRBV10-3 combines with J gene TRBJ2-3, with D unresolved. V was cut by 0 bases and J by 4 bases, with 5 bases left in between. Germline loops: CDR1 ENHRY, CDR2 SYGVKD. This CDR3 is built from 13 residues. Written as DNA, the CDR3 is TGTGCCATCAGTGAGTCGACCCCAGATACGCAGTATTTT. Translated, it gives CAISESTPDTQYF.

The sample holds a few counts of this clonotype. One end of the junction is discordant with germline, which a read error may explain. The CDR3 is CASSPGSGANVLTF. CDR3 sequence (DNA): TGTGCCAGCAGCCCGGGCTCTGGGGCCAACGTCCTGACTTTC. The chain uses TRBV5-1 and TRBJ2-6, with no clear D. Germline V gene lookup returns CDR1 SGHRS and CDR2 YFSETQ. The CDR3 runs 14 residues.

This rearrangement joins TRBV5-6 to TRBJ1-1; possible D gene TRBD1, 5 bases. Germline V gene lookup returns CDR1 SGHDT and CDR2 YYEEEE. CDR3 size: 16 residues. V was cut by 4 bases and J by 2 bases, with 18 bases left in between. The CDR3 nucleotides are TGTGCCAGCAGCACTCTGGGACGCGACGTAAACACTGAAGCTTTCTTT. Translated: CASSTLGRDVNTEAFF.

This clonotype appeared a few times. The rearrangement links TRBV29-1 to TRBJ2-7; D possibly corresponds to TRBD1 (6 bases). Trimming left V 1 base short and J 1 base short, with 11 bases between. This CDR3 is built from 14 residues. Germline CDR1 reads SQVTM; CDR2 reads ANQGSEA. The CDR3 DNA follows: TGCAGCGTTGAAGGGACAGAAGCATCCTACGAGCAGTACTTC. It yields the protein CSVEGTEASYEQYF.